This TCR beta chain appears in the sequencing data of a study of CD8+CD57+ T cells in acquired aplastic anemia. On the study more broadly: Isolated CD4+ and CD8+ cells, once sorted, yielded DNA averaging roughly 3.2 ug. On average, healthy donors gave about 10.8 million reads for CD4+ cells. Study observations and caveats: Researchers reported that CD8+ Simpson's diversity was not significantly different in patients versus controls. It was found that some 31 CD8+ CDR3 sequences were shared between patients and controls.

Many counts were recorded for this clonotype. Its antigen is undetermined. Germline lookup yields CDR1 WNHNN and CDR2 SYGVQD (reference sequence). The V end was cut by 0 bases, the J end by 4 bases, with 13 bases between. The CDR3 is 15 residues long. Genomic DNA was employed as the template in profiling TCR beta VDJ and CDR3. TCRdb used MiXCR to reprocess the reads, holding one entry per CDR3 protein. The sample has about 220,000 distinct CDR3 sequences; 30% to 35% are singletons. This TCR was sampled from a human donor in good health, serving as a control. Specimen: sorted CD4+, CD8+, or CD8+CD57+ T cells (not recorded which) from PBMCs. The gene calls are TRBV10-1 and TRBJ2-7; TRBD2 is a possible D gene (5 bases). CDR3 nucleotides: TGCGCCAGCAGTGAGTCGGCCGCTCGGGGTTACGAGCAGTACTTC. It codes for CASSESAARGYEQYF.